This T cell receptor beta chain was sequenced during a study of T cell clonality in common variable immunodeficiency. Each donor provided about 5 to 8 ml of heparinized whole blood. Sequencing used immunoSEQ multiplex PCR; TCRdb keeps in-frame clones, though not all of them. This table holds tens of thousands of clones with no singletons; the top ten claim under 8.5%. Concerning this clone: Its specificity is not known.

Study-wide results and caveats: In common variable immunodeficiency, TCR beta chains reportedly carried fewer deletions and N-nucleotide insertions.

This clonotype was obtained from a human donor with common variable immunodeficiency. Sequencing was performed on peripheral blood mononuclear cells.

The CDR3 bases that were read are TGTGCCAGCAGTGAAAAGCCGAGGGCAAACGAG. This translates into CASSEKPRANE. The entire CDR3 reads CASSEKPRANEQYF. The genes are TRBV2 and TRBJ2-7, with a possible D match to TRBD2 (5 bases). The read terminates 3 residues before the CDR3 end, so the remaining end is supplied by the germline J gene. CDR1 is SNHLY, CDR2 FYNNEI, per germline. Trimming removed 2 bases from V and 5 bases from J, with 13 bases in between. The CDR3 runs 14 residues.